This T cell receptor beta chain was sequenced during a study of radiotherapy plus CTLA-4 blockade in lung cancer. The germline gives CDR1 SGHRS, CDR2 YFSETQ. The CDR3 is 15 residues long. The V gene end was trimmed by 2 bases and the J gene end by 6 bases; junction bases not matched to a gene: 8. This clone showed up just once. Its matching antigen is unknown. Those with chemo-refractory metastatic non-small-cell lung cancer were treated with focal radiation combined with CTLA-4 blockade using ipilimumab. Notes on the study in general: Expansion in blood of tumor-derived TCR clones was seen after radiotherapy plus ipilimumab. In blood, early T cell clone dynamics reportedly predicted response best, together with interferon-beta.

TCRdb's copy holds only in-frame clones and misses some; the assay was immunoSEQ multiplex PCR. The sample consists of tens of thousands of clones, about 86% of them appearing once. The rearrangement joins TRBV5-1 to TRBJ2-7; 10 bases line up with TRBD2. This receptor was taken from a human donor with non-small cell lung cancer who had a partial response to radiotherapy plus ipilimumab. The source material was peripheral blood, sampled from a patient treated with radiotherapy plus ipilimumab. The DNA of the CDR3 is TGCGCCAGCAGCTTAGCGGGAGGGGCGTCCGGCGAGCAGTACTTC. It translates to CASSLAGGASGEQYF. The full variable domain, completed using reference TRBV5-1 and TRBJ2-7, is KAGVTQTPRYLIKTRGQQVTLSCSPISGHRSVSWYQQTPGQGLQFLFEYFSETQRNKGNFPGRFSGRQFSNSRSEMNVSTLELGDSALYLCASSLAGGASGEQYFGPGTRLTVT.